This T cell receptor (beta chain) comes out of a study of cytomegalovirus exposure and HLA in healthy donors. Overall study findings and caveats: Most of the CMV-associated TCR beta chains (in a later analysis) appeared to be HLA-restricted. A highly shared variant cluster was judged a likely technical artifact. Testing in vitro showed a few CMV-associated chains specific for CMV antigens. Serostatus for CMV was the only available immune exposure information.

Germline V CDR1 and CDR2: GTSNPN, SVGIG (reference sequence). V was clipped by 3 bases and J by 7 bases; unmatched bases: 5. This CDR3 has 13 amino acids. The study ran its PCR with 60 Vbeta and 13 Jbeta primers. Sequencing used immunoSEQ multiplex PCR; TCRdb keeps in-frame clones, though not all of them. The top ten clones hold about 1.5% of a sample with 150,000 or so clones, about 80% of them seen once. As to this clone: Its antigen is unknown.

This chain uses TRBV30 with TRBJ2-1; 8 bases line up with TRBD2. The sample consisted of PBMCs. This TCR was recovered from a man aged 25 to 40 in good health and CMV-seropositive. The CDR3 loop reads CAWSGGAGNEQFF. DNA of the CDR3: TGTGCCTGGAGCGGGGGGGCGGGTAATGAGCAGTTCTTC.